Given below is one T cell receptor (beta chain) in context. The data derive from a study of blood T cell repertoires in COVID-19. Study details: There were acute and convalescent COVID-19 samples, and they came from the United States, Italy and Spain. PBMCs, B-cell-depleted T cells, or T cells were the source of the cDNA or gDNA that made up the material.

Authors' processing steps: Amplifying reference gene primers gave estimates of nucleated cell counts. Some clones are missing from TCRdb's copy, which holds only in-frame ones; the method was immunoSEQ multiplex PCR. The V and J calls and clone size are taken from that table; D and trimming were inferred from the DNA. The table records under 90,000 clones, more than 70% of them present only once. The clonotype comes from a man aged 65-85 years with active or convalescent COVID-19. Sequences were obtained from peripheral blood.

Here the CDR3 reads CAWSRGNQPQHF. The CDR3 coding sequence is TGTGCCTGGAGTAGGGGGAATCAGCCCCAGCATTTT. V is TRBV30 and J is TRBJ1-5; D is perhaps TRBD1 (6 bases). Per the germline V gene, CDR1 is GTSNPN and CDR2 is SVGIG (reference sequence). V was clipped by 2 bases and J by 4 bases, with 6 bases between them. This CDR3 has 12 residues.